The next 10 T cell receptor beta chains were all read from a single sample in a study of blood T cell repertoires in COVID-19. Sequencing used immunoSEQ multiplex PCR; TCRdb keeps in-frame clones, though not all of them. The sample contains more than 400,000 clones, around 90% of which appear only once. The sample consisted of PBMCs or T cells enriched from blood (not recorded which). These TCRs come from a young woman who had recovered from COVID-19.

The J gene is TRBJ1-2, the V gene TRBV7-9, with unresolved D. The CDR3 extends over 14 amino acids. Germline assignment: CDR1 SEHNR and CDR2 FQNEAQ (reference sequence). The ends were cut back, 5 bases at V and 6 bases at J, with 16 bases in the middle. The CDR3 loop is CASSHPGDTNGYTF. The CDR3 nucleotides read TGTGCCAGCAGCCACCCAGGTGACACGAATGGCTACACCTTC.

The chain joins TRBV6-5 to TRBJ1-1; 8 nucleotides align to TRBD1. The junction had 5 bases not matched to a gene; V was cut back by 9 bases and J by 2 bases. CDR3 size: 13 residues. Germline CDR1 and CDR2: MNHEY and SVGAGI. The CDR3 bases are TGTGCCAGTACTGACAGGGGAAACACTGAAGCTTTCTTT. This gives the protein CASTDRGNTEAFF.

The chain employs TRBV27 and TRBJ1-5, with D possibly matching TRBD1 (6 bases). Per the germline V gene, CDR1 is MNHEY and CDR2 is SMNVEV (reference sequence). The length of the CDR3 is 13 residues. Trimming left V 4 bases short and J 6 bases short, with 10 bases between. The DNA for the CDR3 is TGTGCCAGCAGTTCCACAGGGAGTCAGCCCCAGCATTTT. This sequence encodes CASSSTGSQPQHF.

The chain joins TRBV4-1 to TRBJ1-2; D possibly corresponds to TRBD1 (6 bases). V was cut by 0 bases and J by 8 bases, with 19 bases left in between. The CDR3 runs 16 residues. Germline V gene sequence: CDR1 MGHRA, CDR2 YSYEKL. In DNA form, the CDR3 reads TGCGCCAGCAGCCAAGAAGGGGGTCTCCTTGTCGGGGGCTACACCTTC. Protein: CASSQEGGLLVGGYTF.

This clone has only a few counts. This sequence joins TRBV4-1 and TRBJ1-2; 7 bases are a match to TRBD1. Germline V lookup: CDR1 MGHRA, CDR2 YSYEKL. V was clipped by 4 bases and J by 8 bases; unmatched bases: 7. The CDR3 consists of 13 residues. CDR3 sequence reads: CASSLTGVGGYTF. The CDR3 nucleotides are TGCGCCAGCAGCCTAACAGGGGTTGGCGGCTACACCTTC.

The sample holds a few counts of this clone. The chain has TRBV30 and TRBJ1-1, with a tentative D call TRBD1 (6 bases). Germline values: CDR1 GTSNPN, CDR2 SVGIG (reference sequence). This CDR3 has 13 residues. Between the trimmed V and J ends, which lost 8 bases and 6 bases, there was a span of 19 bases. The CDR3 is CALLEGGRPEAFF. The CDR3 bases are TGTGCCCTTCTCGAGGGGGGGCGCCCTGAAGCTTTCTTT.

CDR3 region: CAWMGRETQYF. The CDR3 nucleotides read TGTGCCTGGATGGGGAGGGAGACCCAGTACTTC. The chain has TRBV30 and TRBJ2-5; tentative D call: TRBD2 (6 bases). The CDR3 is made up of 11 amino acids. Per germline, CDR1 GTSNPN and CDR2 SVGIG (reference sequence). The V end was cut by 4 bases, the J end by 5 bases, with 8 bases between.

Details on this clone: Other nucleotide sequences from this sample produce the same CDR3. J is TRBJ1-2 and V is TRBV6-5, with TRBD1 matching 7 bases. Trimming at V came to 5 bases and at J to 3 bases, leaving 3 bases not matched to a gene. This CDR3 has 13 amino acids. Germline values: CDR1 MNHEY, CDR2 SVGAGI. DNA for the CDR3: TGTGCCAGCAGTCCTCAGGGGGACTATGGCTACACCTTC. Amino acids: CASSPQGDYGYTF.

This clone was seen only once. The J gene is TRBJ2-1, the V gene TRBV5-8; TRBD2 agrees at 10 bases. This CDR3 has 17 amino acids. Germline V CDR1 and CDR2: SGHTS, YDEGEE. The junction had 7 bases not matched to a gene; V was cut back by 2 bases and J by 2 bases. As DNA, the CDR3 is TGTGCCAGCAGCTTATACAGCGGGGGGGATGCCTACAATGAGCAGTTCTTC. This gives the protein CASSLYSGGDAYNEQFF. Full variable domain (rest looked up from reference TRBV5-8 and TRBJ2-1): EAGVTQSPTHLIKTRGQQATLRCSPISGHTSVYWYQQALGLGLQFLLWYDEGEERNRGNFPPRFSGRQFPNYSSELNVNALELEDSALYLCASSLYSGGDAYNEQFFGPGTRLTVL.

The chain is built from TRBV6-5 and TRBJ1-2; D is possibly TRBD1 (6 bases). In germline, CDR1 is MNHEY, CDR2 SVGAGI. The length of the CDR3 is 14 residues. The ends were cut back, 0 bases at V and 8 bases at J, with 13 bases in the middle. The CDR3 DNA reads TGTGCCAGCAGTTACTCAGCAGGGGTTAAGGGCTACACCTTC. Residues: CASSYSAGVKGYTF.